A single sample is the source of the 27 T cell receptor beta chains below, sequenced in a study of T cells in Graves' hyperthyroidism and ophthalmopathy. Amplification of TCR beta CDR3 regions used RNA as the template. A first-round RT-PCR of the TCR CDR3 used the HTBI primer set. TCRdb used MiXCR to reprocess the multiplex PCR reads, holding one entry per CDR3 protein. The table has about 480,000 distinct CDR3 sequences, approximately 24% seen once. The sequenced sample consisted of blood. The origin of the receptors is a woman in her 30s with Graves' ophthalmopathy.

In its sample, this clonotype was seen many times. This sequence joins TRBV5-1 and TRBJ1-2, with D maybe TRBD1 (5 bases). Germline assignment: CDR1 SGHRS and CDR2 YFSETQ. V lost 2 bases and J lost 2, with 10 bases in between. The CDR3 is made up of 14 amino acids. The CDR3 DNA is TGCGCCAGCAGCTTCGATCCAGGGAACTATGGCTACACCTTC. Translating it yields CASSFDPGNYGYTF. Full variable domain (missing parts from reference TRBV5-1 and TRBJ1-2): KAGVTQTPRYLIKTRGQQVTLSCSPISGHRSVSWYQQTPGQGLQFLFEYFSETQRNKGNFPGRFSGRQFSNSRSEMNVSTLELGDSALYLCASSFDPGNYGYTFGSGTRLTVV.

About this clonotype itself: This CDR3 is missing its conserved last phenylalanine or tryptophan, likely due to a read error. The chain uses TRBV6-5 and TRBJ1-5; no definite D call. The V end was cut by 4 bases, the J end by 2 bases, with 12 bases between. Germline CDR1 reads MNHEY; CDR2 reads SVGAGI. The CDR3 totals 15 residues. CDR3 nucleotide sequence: TGTGCCAGCAGTTCCCAAGACCGATGCAATCAGCCCCAGCATTAT. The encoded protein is CASSSQDRCNQPQHY.

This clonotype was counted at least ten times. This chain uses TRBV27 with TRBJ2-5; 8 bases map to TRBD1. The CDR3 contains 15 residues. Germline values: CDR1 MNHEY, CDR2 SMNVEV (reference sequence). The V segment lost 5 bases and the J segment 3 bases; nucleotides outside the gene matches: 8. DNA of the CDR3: TGTGCCAGCAGTACATGGACAGGGATGGAAGAGACCCAGTACTTC. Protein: CASSTWTGMEETQYF.

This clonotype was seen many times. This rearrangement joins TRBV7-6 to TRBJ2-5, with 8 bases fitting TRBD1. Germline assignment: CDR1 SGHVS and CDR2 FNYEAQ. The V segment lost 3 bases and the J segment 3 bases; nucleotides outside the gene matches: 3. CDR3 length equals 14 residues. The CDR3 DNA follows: TGTGCCAGCAGCTTGGACAGGGCAGAAGAGACCCAGTACTTC. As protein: CASSLDRAEETQYF.

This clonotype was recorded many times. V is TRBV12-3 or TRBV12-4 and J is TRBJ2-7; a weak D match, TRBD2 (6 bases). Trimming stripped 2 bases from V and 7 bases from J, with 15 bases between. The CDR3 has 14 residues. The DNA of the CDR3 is TGTGCCAGCAGTTTAAACCGGCAGGAGGGGGAGCAGTACTTC. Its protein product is CASSLNRQEGEQYF.

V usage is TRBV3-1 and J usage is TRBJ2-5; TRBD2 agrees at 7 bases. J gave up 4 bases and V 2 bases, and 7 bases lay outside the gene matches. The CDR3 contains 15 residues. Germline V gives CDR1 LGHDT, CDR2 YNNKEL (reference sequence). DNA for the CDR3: TGTGCCAGCAGCCAATACCTGGGGGGGGGAGAGACCCAGTACTTC. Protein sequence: CASSQYLGGGETQYF.

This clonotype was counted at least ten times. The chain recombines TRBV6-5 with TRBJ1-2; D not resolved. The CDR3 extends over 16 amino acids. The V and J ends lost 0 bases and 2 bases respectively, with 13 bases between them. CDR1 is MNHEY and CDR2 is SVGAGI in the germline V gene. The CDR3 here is CASSYSGPSLNYGYTF. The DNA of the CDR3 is TGTGCCAGCAGTTACTCAGGGCCCTCCTTAAACTATGGCTACACCTTC.

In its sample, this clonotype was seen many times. The CDR3 region is CASSLRRGNTEAFF. The CDR3 nucleotides read TGTGCCAGCAGCTTAAGGCGGGGGAACACTGAAGCTTTCTTT. The chain links TRBV11-2 to TRBJ1-1; no clear D. V lost 2 bases and J lost 1, with 8 bases in between. This CDR3 spans 14 amino acids. The germline gives CDR1 SGHAT, CDR2 FQNNGV.

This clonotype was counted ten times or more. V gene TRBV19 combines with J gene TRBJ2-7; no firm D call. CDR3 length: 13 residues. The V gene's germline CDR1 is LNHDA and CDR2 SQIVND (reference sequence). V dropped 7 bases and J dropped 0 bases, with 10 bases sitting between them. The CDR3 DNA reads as TGTGCCAGTACCAGCCCTATCTCCTACGAGCAGTACTTC. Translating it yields CASTSPISYEQYF.

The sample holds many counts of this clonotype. Here the CDR3 DNA reads TGTGCCAGCAGTTTAAGGACAGGGGTCCCTGAAGCTTTCTTT. Protein product: CASSLRTGVPEAFF. This chain connects TRBV27 to TRBJ1-1, with 9 bases fitting TRBD1. The germline gives CDR1 MNHEY, CDR2 SMNVEV (reference sequence). CDR3 length: 14 residues. V was pared by 2 bases and J by 6 bases, with 4 bases of the junction left unmatched.

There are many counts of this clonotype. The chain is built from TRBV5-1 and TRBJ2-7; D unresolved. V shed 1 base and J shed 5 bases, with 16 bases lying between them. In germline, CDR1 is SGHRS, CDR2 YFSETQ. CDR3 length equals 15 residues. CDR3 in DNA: TGCGCCAGCAGCTTGTATCCTGATGTGCTAAACGAGCAGTACTTC. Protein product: CASSLYPDVLNEQYF.

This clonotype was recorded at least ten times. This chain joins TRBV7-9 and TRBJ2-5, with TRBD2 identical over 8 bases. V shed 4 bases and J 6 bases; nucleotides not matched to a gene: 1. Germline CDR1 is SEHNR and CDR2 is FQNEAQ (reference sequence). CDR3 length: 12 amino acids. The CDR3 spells CASSSSGQTQYF. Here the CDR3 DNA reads TGTGCCAGCAGCTCTAGCGGGCAGACCCAGTACTTC.

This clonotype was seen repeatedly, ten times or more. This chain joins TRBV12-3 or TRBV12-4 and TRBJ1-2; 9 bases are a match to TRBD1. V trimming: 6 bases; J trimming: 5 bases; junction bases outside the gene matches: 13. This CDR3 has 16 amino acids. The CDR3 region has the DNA TGTGCCAGCAGCAATAGGAATGACAGGGGGGGTTATGGCTACACCTTC. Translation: CASSNRNDRGGYGYTF.

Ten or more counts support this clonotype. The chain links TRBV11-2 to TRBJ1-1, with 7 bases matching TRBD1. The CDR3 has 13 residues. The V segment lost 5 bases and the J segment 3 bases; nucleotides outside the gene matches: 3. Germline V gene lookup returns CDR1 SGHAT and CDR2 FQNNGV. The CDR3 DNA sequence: TGTGCCAGCAGCAAAGACAGGGACACTGAAGCTTTCTTT. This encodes CASSKDRDTEAFF. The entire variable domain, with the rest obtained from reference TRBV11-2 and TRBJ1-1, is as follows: EAGVAQSPRYKIIEKRQSVAFWCNPISGHATLYWYQQILGQGPKLLIQFQNNGVVDDSQLPKDRFSAERLKGVDSTLKIQPAKLEDSAVYLCASSKDRDTEAFFGQGTRLTVV.

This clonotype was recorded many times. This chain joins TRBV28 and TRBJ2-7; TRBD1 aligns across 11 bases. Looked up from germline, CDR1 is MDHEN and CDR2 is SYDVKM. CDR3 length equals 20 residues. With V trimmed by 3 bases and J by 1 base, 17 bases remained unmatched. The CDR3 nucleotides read TGTGCCAGCAGTTTTTCTTGGCGGGGACAGGGGGAACTCTTATCCTACGAGCAGTACTTC. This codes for CASSFSWRGQGELLSYEQYF. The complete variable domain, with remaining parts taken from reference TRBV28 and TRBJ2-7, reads DVKVTQSSRYLVKRTGEKVFLECVQDMDHENMFWYRQDPGLGLRLIYFSYDVKMKEKGDIPEGYSVSREKKERFSLILESASTNQTSMYLCASSFSWRGQGELLSYEQYFGPGTRLTVT.

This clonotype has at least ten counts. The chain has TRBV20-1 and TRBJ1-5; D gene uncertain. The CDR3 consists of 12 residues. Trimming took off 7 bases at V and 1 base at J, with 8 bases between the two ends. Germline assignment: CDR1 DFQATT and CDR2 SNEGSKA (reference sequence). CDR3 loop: CSGVLSNQPQHF. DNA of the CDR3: TGCAGTGGGGTCCTCAGCAATCAGCCCCAGCATTTT.

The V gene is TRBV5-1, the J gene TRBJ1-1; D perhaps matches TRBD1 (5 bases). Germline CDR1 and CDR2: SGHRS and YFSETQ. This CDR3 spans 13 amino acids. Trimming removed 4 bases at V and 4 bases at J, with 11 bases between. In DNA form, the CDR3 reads TGCGCCAGCAGCCTCAGGGTGTCCACTGAAGCTTTCTTT. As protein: CASSLRVSTEAFF.

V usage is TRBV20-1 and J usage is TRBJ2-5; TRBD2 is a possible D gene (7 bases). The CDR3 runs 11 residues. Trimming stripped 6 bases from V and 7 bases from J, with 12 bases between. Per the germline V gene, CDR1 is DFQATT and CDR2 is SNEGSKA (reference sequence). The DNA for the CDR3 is TGCAGTGCCGGACAGCGGGGGACCCAGTACTTC. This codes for CSAGQRGTQYF.

CDR3 coding DNA: TGTGCCAGCAGTTTATGGCTGAGGATCTACGAGCAGTACTTC. As protein: CASSLWLRIYEQYF. The chain uses TRBV28 and TRBJ2-7; D is ambiguous. Trimming pared 0 bases from V and 3 bases from J, leaving 9 bases between. The CDR3 spans 14 residues. The germline CDR1 and CDR2 sequences are MDHEN and SYDVKM.

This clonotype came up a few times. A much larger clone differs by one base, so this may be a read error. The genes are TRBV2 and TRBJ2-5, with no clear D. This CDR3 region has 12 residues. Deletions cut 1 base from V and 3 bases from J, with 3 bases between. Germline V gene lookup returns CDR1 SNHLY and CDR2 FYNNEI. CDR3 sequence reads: CASSEGKETQYF. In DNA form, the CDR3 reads TGTGCCAGCAGTGAAGGGAAAGAGACCCAGTACTTC.

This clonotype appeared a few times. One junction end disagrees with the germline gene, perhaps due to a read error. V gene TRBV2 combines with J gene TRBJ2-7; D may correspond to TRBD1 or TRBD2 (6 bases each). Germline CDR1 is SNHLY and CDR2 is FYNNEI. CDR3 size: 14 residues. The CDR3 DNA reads TGTGCCAGCAGTCAGGGACTCGGGGGCTACGATCAGTACTTC. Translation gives CASSQGLGGYDQYF.

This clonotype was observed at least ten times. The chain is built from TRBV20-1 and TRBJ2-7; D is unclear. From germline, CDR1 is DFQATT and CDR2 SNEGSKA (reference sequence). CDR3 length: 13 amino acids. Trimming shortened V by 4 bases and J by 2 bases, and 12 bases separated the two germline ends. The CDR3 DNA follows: TGCAGTGCTATGTATGGCCTTACCTACGAGCAGTACTTC. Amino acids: CSAMYGLTYEQYF.

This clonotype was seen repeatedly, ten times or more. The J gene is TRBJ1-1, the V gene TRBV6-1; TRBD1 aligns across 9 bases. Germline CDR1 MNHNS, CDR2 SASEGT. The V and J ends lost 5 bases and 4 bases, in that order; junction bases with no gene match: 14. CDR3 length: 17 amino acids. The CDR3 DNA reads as TGTGCCAGCAGTCGAACCGGGACAGGGTTTATATTCACTGAAGCTTTCTTT. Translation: CASSRTGTGFIFTEAFF.

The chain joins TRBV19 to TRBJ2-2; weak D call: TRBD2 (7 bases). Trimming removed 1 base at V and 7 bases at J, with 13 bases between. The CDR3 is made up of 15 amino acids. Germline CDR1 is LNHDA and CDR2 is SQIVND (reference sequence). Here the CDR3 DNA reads TGTGCCAGTAGTATAGCGGGGGGCCAAGGCGGGGAGCTGTTTTTT. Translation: CASSIAGGQGGELFF.

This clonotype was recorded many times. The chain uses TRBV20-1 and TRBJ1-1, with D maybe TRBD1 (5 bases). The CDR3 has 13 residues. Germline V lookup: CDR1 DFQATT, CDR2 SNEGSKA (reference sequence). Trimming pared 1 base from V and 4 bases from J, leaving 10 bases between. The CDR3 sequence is CSARVEGITEAFF. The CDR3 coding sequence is TGCAGTGCTAGAGTGGAGGGGATCACTGAAGCTTTCTTT.

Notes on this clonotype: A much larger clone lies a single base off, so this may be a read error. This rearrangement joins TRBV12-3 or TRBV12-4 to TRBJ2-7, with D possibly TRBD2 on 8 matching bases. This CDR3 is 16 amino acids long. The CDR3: CAGSPPSGGGRYEQYF. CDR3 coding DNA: TGTGCCGGCAGTCCACCTTCGGGAGGGGGCCGCTACGAGCAGTACTTC.

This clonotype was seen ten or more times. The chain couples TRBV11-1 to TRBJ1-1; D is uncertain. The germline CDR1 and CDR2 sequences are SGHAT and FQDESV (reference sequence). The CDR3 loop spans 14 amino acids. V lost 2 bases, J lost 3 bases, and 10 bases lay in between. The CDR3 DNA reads TGTGCCAGCAGCTTATCGGCGGTTCACACTGAAGCTTTCTTT. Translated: CASSLSAVHTEAFF. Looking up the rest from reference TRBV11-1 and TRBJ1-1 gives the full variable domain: EAEVAQSPRYKITEKSQAVAFWCDPISGHATLYWYRQILGQGPELLVQFQDESVVDDSQLPKDRFSAERLKGVDSTLKIQPAELGDSAMYLCASSLSAVHTEAFFGQGTRLTVV.